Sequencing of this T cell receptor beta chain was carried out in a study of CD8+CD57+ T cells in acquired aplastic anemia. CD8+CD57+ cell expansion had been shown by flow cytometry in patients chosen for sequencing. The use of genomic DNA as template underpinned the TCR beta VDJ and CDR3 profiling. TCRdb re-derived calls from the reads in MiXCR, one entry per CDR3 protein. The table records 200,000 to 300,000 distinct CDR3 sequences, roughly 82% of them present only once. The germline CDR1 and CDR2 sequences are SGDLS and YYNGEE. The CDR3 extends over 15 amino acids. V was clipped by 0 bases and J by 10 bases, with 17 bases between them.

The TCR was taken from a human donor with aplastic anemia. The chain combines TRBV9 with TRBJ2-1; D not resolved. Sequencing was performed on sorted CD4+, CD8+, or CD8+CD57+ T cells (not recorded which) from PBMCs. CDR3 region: CASSVGSRGYTEQFF. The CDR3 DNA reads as TGTGCCAGCAGCGTAGGTTCCCGCGGCTACACCGAGCAGTTCTTC.